These 32 T cell receptor beta chains were sequenced from one sample in a study of T cell responses to AZD1222 COVID-19 vaccine. The method was immunoSEQ multiplex PCR; TCRdb's version includes in-frame clones alone and lacks a portion of them. Of roughly 100,000 clones in the sample, 91% are singletons; the top ten hold around 45%. The material was peripheral blood, obtained on day 0 of AZD1222 vaccination. These receptors were collected from an adult in good health.

Here the CDR3 reads CASSLGDSSYEQYF. CDR3 DNA: TGTGCCAGCAGTCTGGGGGACTCTTCCTACGAGCAGTACTTC. The chain joins TRBV6-5 to TRBJ2-7; a weak D match, TRBD2 (6 bases). There are 14 residues in the CDR3. Germline V lookup: CDR1 MNHEY, CDR2 SVGAGI. Trimming pared 5 bases from V and 1 base from J, leaving 12 bases between.

The chain couples TRBV30 to TRBJ1-2, with TRBD1 matching 8 bases. This CDR3 spans 14 amino acids. The germline CDR1 and CDR2 sequences are GTSNPN and SVGIG (reference sequence). The trim removed 5 bases at V and 7 bases at J, leaving 12 bases unmatched. CDR3 protein: CAWYRPGGPSGYTF. In DNA form, the CDR3 reads TGTGCCTGGTATCGTCCAGGGGGCCCGTCTGGCTACACCTTC.

The rearrangement links TRBV4-1 to TRBJ1-2; weak D call: TRBD1 (6 bases). The germline V and J ends were trimmed by 1 base and 2 bases, with 14 bases remaining between them. Germline CDR1 is MGHRA and CDR2 is YSYEKL. This CDR3 has 16 amino acids. CDR3 amino acids: CASSQGDLDRNYGYTF. CDR3 sequence (DNA): TGCGCCAGCAGCCAAGGGGACCTTGACAGGAACTATGGCTACACCTTC.

The rearrangement links TRBV18 to TRBJ2-6; perhaps D is TRBD1 or TRBD2 (5 bases each). The germline CDR1 and CDR2 sequences are KGHSH and LQKENI. V was shortened by 4 bases and J by 10 bases, with 17 bases between the two germline ends. The CDR3 contains 15 residues. CDR3 DNA sequence: TGTGCCAGCTCACTTCTAATAGGGGACGGGAACGTCCTGACTTTC. Its translation: CASSLLIGDGNVLTF. Based on the CDR3 plus reference TRBV18 and TRBJ2-6, the full variable domain is NAGVMQNPRHLVRRRGQEARLRCSPMKGHSHVYWYRQLPEEGLKFMVYLQKENIIDESGMPKERFSAEFPKEGPSILRIQQVVRGDSAAYFCASSLLIGDGNVLTFGAGSRLTVL.

The chain combines TRBV3-1 (or the pseudogene TRBV3-2) with TRBJ2-2, with TRBD2 identical over 8 bases. This CDR3 region has 16 residues. Per germline, CDR1 LGHDT and CDR2 YNNKEL (reference sequence). V lost 4 bases, J lost 0 bases, and 4 bases stayed unmatched. DNA of the CDR3: TGTGCCAGCAGCCTCACTAGCGGCTCGAACACCGGGGAGCTGTTTTTT. This sequence encodes CASSLTSGSNTGELFF.

The V call is TRBV9, the J call TRBJ2-7, with D perhaps being TRBD1 or TRBD2 (5 bases each). The CDR3 spans 15 residues. V lost 4 bases and J lost 4, with 18 bases in between. The V gene's germline CDR1 is SGDLS and CDR2 YYNGEE. The CDR3 DNA reads TGTGCCAGCAGCTCTCTACCGGGACGGACTTACGAGCAGTACTTC. Translating it yields CASSSLPGRTYEQYF. The variable domain in full, completed from reference TRBV9 and TRBJ2-7, reads DSGVTQTPKHLITATGQRVTLRCSPRSGDLSVYWYQQSLDQGLQFLIQYYNGEERAKGNILERFSAQQFPDLHSELNLSSLELGDSALYFCASSSLPGRTYEQYFGPGTRLTVT.

This clone occurred a few times. This chain joins TRBV28 and TRBJ2-4, with a possible D match to TRBD2 (7 bases). The germline CDR1 and CDR2 sequences are MDHEN and SYDVKM. CDR3 length: 14 amino acids. V lost 6 bases, J lost 15 bases, and 24 bases lay in between. CDR3 residues: CASSFGQSGGTMYF. The CDR3 nucleotides are TGTGCCAGCAGCTTTGGACAGAGCGGAGGGACTATGTACTTC.

The V call is TRBV7-9, the J call TRBJ2-7, with 7 bases aligning to TRBD1. The CDR3 consists of 13 residues. The germline V gene has CDR1 SEHNR and CDR2 FQNEAQ (reference sequence). With 5 bases clipped from V and 3 bases from J, the junction kept 4 bases outside the gene matches. CDR3 amino acids: CASSRDRLYEQYF. Here the CDR3 DNA reads TGTGCCAGCAGCAGGGACAGACTCTACGAGCAGTACTTC.

This chain links TRBV5-1 with TRBJ1-2, with a tentative D call TRBD1 (5 bases). From germline, CDR1 is SGHRS and CDR2 YFSETQ. V was clipped by 2 bases and J by 4 bases, with 15 bases between them. This CDR3 has 15 amino acids. CDR3 in amino acids: CASSFADKTTYGYTF. Here the CDR3 DNA reads TGCGCCAGCAGCTTCGCGGACAAGACTACCTATGGCTACACCTTC.

The chain combines TRBV6-5 with TRBJ2-2; no definite D call. Germline values: CDR1 MNHEY, CDR2 SVGAGI. The CDR3 is made up of 13 amino acids. Trimming pared 7 bases from V and 0 bases from J, leaving 6 bases between. The CDR3 is CASKTANTGELFF. CDR3 sequence (DNA): TGTGCCAGCAAGACTGCGAACACCGGGGAGCTGTTTTTT.

The rearrangement uses TRBV13 and TRBJ2-3; D is perhaps TRBD2 (6 bases). Trimming took 6 bases from V and 5 from J, leaving 12 bases between them. The length of the CDR3 is 13 residues. Germline loops: CDR1 PRHDT, CDR2 FYEKMQ (reference sequence). The CDR3 region is CASRVGGLDTQYF. The DNA of the CDR3 is TGTGCCAGCAGGGTAGGAGGGTTAGATACGCAGTATTTT.

The gene calls are TRBV24-1 and TRBJ2-1; 8 nucleotides line up with TRBD1. The CDR3 length is 13 residues. Germline assignment: CDR1 KGHDR and CDR2 SFDVKD. The ends lost 4 bases at V and 8 bases at J; junction bases unmatched: 3. CDR3 loop: CATSDLTGDEQFF. The CDR3 region has the DNA TGTGCCACCAGTGACCTGACAGGGGATGAGCAGTTCTTC.

This rearrangement joins TRBV28 to TRBJ2-7; 8 nucleotides line up with TRBD2. From germline, CDR1 is MDHEN and CDR2 SYDVKM. The CDR3 contains 14 residues. Trimming removed 5 bases from V and 0 bases from J; junction bases left unmatched: 3. The CDR3 bases are TGTGCCAGCAGTAGGACTAGCAGCTCCTACGAGCAGTACTTC. This codes for CASSRTSSSYEQYF.

This chain connects TRBV10-1 to TRBJ2-2; no definite D call. Per the germline V gene, CDR1 is WNHNN and CDR2 is SYGVQD (reference sequence). The CDR3 is made up of 12 amino acids. Trimming took 6 bases from V and 4 from J, leaving 6 bases between them. For the CDR3, the DNA is TGCGCCAGCAGGGGATCCACCGGGGAGCTGTTTTTT. It is translated as CASRGSTGELFF.

The rearrangement uses TRBV5-6 and TRBJ1-4; 10 bases align to TRBD1. The germline V gene encodes CDR1 SGHDT and CDR2 YYEEEE. V gave up 1 base and J gave up 8 bases; unmatched junction bases: 8. This CDR3 has 16 residues. This CDR3 reads CASSLPFGTGVEKLFF. The CDR3 bases are TGTGCCAGCAGCTTGCCCTTCGGGACAGGGGTCGAAAAACTGTTTTTT. The variable domain in full, with the rest retrieved from reference TRBV5-6 and TRBJ1-4, is DAGVTQSPTHLIKTRGQQVTLRCSPKSGHDTVSWYQQALGQGPQFIFQYYEEEERQRGNFPDRFSGHQFPNYSSELNVNALLLGDSALYLCASSLPFGTGVEKLFFGSGTQLSVL.

This clone has a single count. The chain uses TRBV9 and TRBJ2-1; D not certain. The CDR3 sequence is 12 residues long. Germline V gives CDR1 SGDLS, CDR2 YYNGEE. V was shortened by 7 bases and J by 3 bases, with 8 bases between the two germline ends. CDR3 amino acids: CASSRDYNEQFF. The CDR3 nucleotides are TGTGCCAGCTCTAGGGACTACAATGAGCAGTTCTTC.

V is TRBV18 and J is TRBJ2-4; TRBD2 might be the D (6 bases). The V and J ends lost 6 bases and 3 bases respectively, with 15 bases between them. The germline CDR1 and CDR2 sequences are KGHSH and LQKENI. This CDR3 is 15 amino acids long. The CDR3 loop is CASSLGLGGKNIQYF. In DNA, the CDR3 is TGTGCCAGCTCCCTCGGACTGGGGGGCAAAAACATTCAGTACTTC.

The V call is TRBV28, the J call TRBJ2-3, with D possibly TRBD2 on 5 matching bases. V was pared by 2 bases and J by 0 bases, with 21 bases between. The germline V gene encodes CDR1 MDHEN and CDR2 SYDVKM. This CDR3 comprises 19 residues. DNA of the CDR3: TGTGCCAGCAGTTTACGACCCGTCTGGGAGCTGGGGAGCACAGATACGCAGTATTTT. Translating it yields CASSLRPVWELGSTDTQYF.

The chain uses TRBV30 and TRBJ2-2; perhaps TRBD2 as D (6 bases). The CDR3 covers 15 residues. V shed 6 bases and J shed 5 bases, with 19 bases lying between them. Germline values: CDR1 GTSNPN, CDR2 SVGIG (reference sequence). CDR3 nucleotides: TGTGCCTGTTCCGGAGGGGCCTCCGGAACCGGGGAGCTGTTTTTT. This codes for CACSGGASGTGELFF.

The V and J genes are TRBV3-1 (or the pseudogene TRBV3-2) and TRBJ1-2; the match to TRBD1 covers 7 bases. The junction had 3 bases not matched to a gene; V was cut back by 5 bases and J by 0 bases. The CDR3 loop spans 14 amino acids. The germline gives CDR1 LGHDT, CDR2 YNNKEL (reference sequence). CDR3 sequence: CASSATGANYGYTF. CDR3 sequence (DNA): TGTGCCAGCAGCGCTACAGGGGCTAACTATGGCTACACCTTC.

The chain uses TRBV28 and TRBJ2-1; 7 bases agree with TRBD2. Trimming took 1 base from V and 9 from J; bases not matched to a gene: 6. The length of the CDR3 is 14 residues. The germline V gene has CDR1 MDHEN and CDR2 SYDVKM. The CDR3 sequence is CASSLLGGSSEQFF. CDR3 nucleotide sequence: TGTGCCAGCAGTTTATTAGGCGGGAGCTCTGAGCAGTTCTTC.

J is TRBJ2-1 and V is TRBV3-1 (or the pseudogene TRBV3-2), with 8 bases aligning to TRBD2. Germline loops: CDR1 LGHDT, CDR2 YNNKEL (reference sequence). Trimming took 4 bases from V and 6 from J; bases not matched to a gene: 8. The CDR3 covers 15 residues. CDR3 sequence reads: CASSRAGDLRNEQFF. DNA of the CDR3: TGTGCCAGCAGCCGAGCGGGAGATCTGCGCAATGAGCAGTTCTTC.

This chain links TRBV9 with TRBJ1-1, with no clear D. Germline V CDR1 and CDR2: SGDLS, YYNGEE. This CDR3 has 12 residues. Trimming removed 0 bases from V and 10 bases from J, with 10 bases in between. As DNA, the CDR3 is TGTGCCAGCAGCGTAGAATCCGGTTCAGCTTTCTTT. This sequence encodes CASSVESGSAFF.

The chain recombines TRBV4-3 with TRBJ1-3; possibly TRBD1 for D (6 bases). The CDR3 length is 15 residues. The V end was cut by 3 bases, the J end by 0 bases, with 9 bases between. Germline CDR1 LGHNA, CDR2 YSLEER. CDR3 sequence: CASSHGQSSGNTIYF. CDR3 bases: TGCGCCAGCAGCCACGGACAGAGCTCTGGAAACACCATATATTTT.

CDR3 nucleotides: TGTGCCAGCAGCCCTAGAGGGACAGGGTTCAGCAATGAGCAGTTCTTC. This gives the protein CASSPRGTGFSNEQFF. The chain combines TRBV7-2 with TRBJ2-1; 9 bases fit TRBD1. This CDR3 comprises 16 residues. Germline V gene data show CDR1 as SGHTA and CDR2 as FQGNSA. The J segment lost 6 bases and the V segment lost 5 bases, leaving 11 bases of the junction unmatched.

The chain joins TRBV9 to TRBJ2-1, with D possibly matching TRBD2 (6 bases). The CDR3 is made up of 15 amino acids. From germline, CDR1 is SGDLS and CDR2 YYNGEE. Trimming stripped 3 bases from V and 7 bases from J, with 17 bases between. The CDR3 loop is CASSAGGPWANEQFF. For the CDR3, the DNA is TGTGCCAGCAGCGCCGGAGGGCCTTGGGCAAATGAGCAGTTCTTC.

This chain joins TRBV19 and TRBJ2-7; 7 bases are a match to TRBD1. This CDR3 region has 14 residues. Germline trimming cut 5 bases from V and 6 bases from J; bases unmatched to any gene: 10. Germline loops: CDR1 LNHDA, CDR2 SQIVND (reference sequence). CDR3 sequence reads: CASSLGTAISEQYF. Here the CDR3 DNA reads TGTGCCAGTAGTCTCGGGACAGCTATCAGCGAGCAGTACTTC.

This chain uses TRBV27 with TRBJ1-5; D uncertain. Deletions cut 8 bases from V and 11 bases from J, with 19 bases between. Germline V lookup: CDR1 MNHEY, CDR2 SMNVEV (reference sequence). This CDR3 has 13 amino acids. The DNA for the CDR3 is TGTGCCAGCGGAAGATGGGAGGGTGGGACCCAGCATTTT. It encodes CASGRWEGGTQHF.

V usage is TRBV19 and J usage is TRBJ2-7, with TRBD1 matching 7 bases. Trimming took 5 bases from V and 2 from J; bases not matched to a gene: 9. The CDR3 sequence is 15 residues long. Germline assignment: CDR1 LNHDA and CDR2 SQIVND (reference sequence). In DNA, the CDR3 is TGTGCCAGTAGTCCCAGGGGGTCCTCAACCTACGAGCAGTACTTC. It codes for CASSPRGSSTYEQYF.

The chain links TRBV27 to TRBJ2-7; D is perhaps TRBD2 (7 bases). The CDR3 length is 16 residues. The germline gives CDR1 MNHEY, CDR2 SMNVEV (reference sequence). Trimming pared 2 bases from V and 0 bases from J, leaving 14 bases between. The CDR3 sequence is CASSLKGGGHSYEQYF. CDR3 sequence (DNA): TGTGCCAGCAGTTTAAAGGGGGGGGGACACTCCTACGAGCAGTACTTC.

In nucleotides, the CDR3 is TGCAGTGCTAATGACCCGAACACCGGGGAGCTGTTTTTT. Amino acid sequence: CSANDPNTGELFF. V gene TRBV20-1 combines with J gene TRBJ2-2; the D is unclear. The CDR3 is 13 amino acids. V lost 4 bases to trimming and J lost 0 bases, with 6 bases between them. Germline V gives CDR1 DFQATT, CDR2 SNEGSKA (reference sequence).

The chain links TRBV27 to TRBJ1-2; 8 bases are a match to TRBD1. This CDR3 has 16 residues. Trimming at V came to 1 base and at J to 2 bases, leaving 6 bases not matched to a gene. Germline CDR1 and CDR2: MNHEY and SMNVEV (reference sequence). This chain's CDR3 is CASSLYGQGGNYGYTF. The CDR3 DNA is TGTGCCAGCAGTTTATATGGACAGGGAGGAAACTATGGCTACACCTTC.